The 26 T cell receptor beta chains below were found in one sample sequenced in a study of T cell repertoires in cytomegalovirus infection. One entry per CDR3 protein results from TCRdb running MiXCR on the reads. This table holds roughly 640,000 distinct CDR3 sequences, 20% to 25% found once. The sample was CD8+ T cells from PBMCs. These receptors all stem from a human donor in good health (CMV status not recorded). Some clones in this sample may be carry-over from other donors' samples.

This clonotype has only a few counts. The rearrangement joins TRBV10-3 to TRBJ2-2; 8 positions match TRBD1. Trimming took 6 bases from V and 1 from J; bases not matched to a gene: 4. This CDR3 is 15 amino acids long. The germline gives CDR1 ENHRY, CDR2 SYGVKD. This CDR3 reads CAIRTGTGNTGELFF. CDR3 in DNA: TGTGCCATCAGGACCGGGACAGGGAACACCGGGGAGCTGTTTTTT.

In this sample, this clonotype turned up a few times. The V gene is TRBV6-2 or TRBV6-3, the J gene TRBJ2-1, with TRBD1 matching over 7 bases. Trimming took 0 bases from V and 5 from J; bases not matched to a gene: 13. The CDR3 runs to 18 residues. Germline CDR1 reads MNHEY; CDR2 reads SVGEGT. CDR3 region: CASSYSRGRPREDNEQFF. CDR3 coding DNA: TGTGCCAGCAGTTACTCAAGGGGGCGGCCCCGCGAGGACAATGAGCAGTTCTTC.

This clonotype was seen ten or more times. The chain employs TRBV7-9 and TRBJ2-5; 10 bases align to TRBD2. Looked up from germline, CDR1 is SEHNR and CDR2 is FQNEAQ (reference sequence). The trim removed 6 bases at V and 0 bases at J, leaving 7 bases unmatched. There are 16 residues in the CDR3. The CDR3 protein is CASRASSGGHQETQYF. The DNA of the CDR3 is TGTGCCAGCAGAGCCTCTAGCGGGGGCCACCAAGAGACCCAGTACTTC. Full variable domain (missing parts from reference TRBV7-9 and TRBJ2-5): DTGVSQNPRHKITKRGQNVTFRCDPISEHNRLYWYRQTLGQGPEFLTYFQNEAQLEKSRLLSDRFSAERPKGSFSTLEIQRTEQGDSAMYLCASRASSGGHQETQYFGPGTRLLVL.

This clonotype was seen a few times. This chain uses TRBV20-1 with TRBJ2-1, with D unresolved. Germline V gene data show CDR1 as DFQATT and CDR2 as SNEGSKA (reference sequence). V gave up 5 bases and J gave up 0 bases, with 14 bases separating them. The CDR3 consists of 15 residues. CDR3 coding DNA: TGCAGTGCTGAACCTTTCCTCAGCTCCTACAATGAGCAGTTCTTC. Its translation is CSAEPFLSSYNEQFF.

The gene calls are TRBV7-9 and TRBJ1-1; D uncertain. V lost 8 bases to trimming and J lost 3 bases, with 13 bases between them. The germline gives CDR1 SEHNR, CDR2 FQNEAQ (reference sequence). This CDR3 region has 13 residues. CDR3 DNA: TGTGCCAGCTCGCGTCCCGGAGACACTGAAGCTTTCTTT. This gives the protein CASSRPGDTEAFF.

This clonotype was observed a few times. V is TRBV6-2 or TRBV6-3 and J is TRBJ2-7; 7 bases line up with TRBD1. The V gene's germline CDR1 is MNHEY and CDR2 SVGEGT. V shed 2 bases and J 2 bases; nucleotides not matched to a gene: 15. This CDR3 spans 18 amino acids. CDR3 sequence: CASSYPEGRTGRTYEQYV. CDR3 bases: TGTGCCAGCAGTTACCCAGAAGGTCGGACAGGCAGGACCTACGAGCAGTACGTC.

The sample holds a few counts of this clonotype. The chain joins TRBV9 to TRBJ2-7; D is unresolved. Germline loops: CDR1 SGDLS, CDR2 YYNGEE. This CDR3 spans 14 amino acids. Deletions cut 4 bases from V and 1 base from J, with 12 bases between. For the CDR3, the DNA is TGTGCCAGCAGCCTAGAGAAGGGTTCCTACGAGCAGTACGTC. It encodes CASSLEKGSYEQYV.

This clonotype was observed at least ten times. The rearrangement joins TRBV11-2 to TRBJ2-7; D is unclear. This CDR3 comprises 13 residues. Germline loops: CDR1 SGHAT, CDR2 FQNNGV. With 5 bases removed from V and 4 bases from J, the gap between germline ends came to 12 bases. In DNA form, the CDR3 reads TGTGCCAGCAGCAAATGGAGAAATTACGAGCAGTACGTC. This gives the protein CASSKWRNYEQYV.

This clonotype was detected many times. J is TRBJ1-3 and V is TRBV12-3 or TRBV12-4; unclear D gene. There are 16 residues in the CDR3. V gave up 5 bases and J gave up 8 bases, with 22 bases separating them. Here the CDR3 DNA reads TGTGCCAGCAGTCCTATTGGGGAAGCTGCACCCTACACCATATATTTT. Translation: CASSPIGEAAPYTIYF.

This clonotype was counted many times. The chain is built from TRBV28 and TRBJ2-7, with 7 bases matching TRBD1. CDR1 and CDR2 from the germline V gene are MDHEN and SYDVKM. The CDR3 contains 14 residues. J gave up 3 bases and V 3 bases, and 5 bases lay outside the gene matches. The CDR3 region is CASSLGRGIYEQYF. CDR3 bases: TGTGCCAGCAGTTTGGGCAGGGGGATCTACGAGCAGTACTTC.

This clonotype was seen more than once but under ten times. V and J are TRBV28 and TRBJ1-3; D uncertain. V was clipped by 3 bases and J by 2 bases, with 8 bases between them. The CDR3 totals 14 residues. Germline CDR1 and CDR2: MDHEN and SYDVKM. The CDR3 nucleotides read TGTGCCAGCAGTTTTGCCGGCCCTGGAAACACCATATATTTT. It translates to CASSFAGPGNTIYF.

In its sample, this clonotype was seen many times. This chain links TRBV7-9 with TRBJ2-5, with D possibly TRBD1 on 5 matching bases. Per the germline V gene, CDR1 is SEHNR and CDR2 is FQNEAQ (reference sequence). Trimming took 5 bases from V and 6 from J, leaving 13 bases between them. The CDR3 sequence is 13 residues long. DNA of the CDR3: TGTGCCAGCAGCGCGCAGGGTGCGCAGACCCAGTACTTC. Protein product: CASSAQGAQTQYF.

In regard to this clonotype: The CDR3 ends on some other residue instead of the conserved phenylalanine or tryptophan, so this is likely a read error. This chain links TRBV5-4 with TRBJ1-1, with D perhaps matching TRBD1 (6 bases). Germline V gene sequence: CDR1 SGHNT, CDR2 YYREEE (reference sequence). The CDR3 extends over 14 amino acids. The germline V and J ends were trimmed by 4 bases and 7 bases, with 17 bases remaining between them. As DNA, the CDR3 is TGTGCCAGCAGCCCACGACAGGAGCCCTTTGAAGCTTTCATT. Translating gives CASSPRQEPFEAFI.

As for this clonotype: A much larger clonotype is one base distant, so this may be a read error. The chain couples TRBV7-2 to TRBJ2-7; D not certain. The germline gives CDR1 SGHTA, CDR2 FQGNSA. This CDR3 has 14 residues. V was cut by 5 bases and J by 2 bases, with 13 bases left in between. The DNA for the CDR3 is TGTGCCAGCAGCGTCTTTGGCAGGACCTACGAGCAGTACTTC. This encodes CASSVFGRTYEQYF.

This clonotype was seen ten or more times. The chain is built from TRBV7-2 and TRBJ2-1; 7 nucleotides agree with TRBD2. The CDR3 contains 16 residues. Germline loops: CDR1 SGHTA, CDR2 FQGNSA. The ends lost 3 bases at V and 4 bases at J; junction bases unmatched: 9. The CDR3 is CASSFAAGPLYNEQFF. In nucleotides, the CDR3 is TGTGCCAGCAGCTTCGCAGCGGGGCCCTTATACAATGAGCAGTTCTTC.

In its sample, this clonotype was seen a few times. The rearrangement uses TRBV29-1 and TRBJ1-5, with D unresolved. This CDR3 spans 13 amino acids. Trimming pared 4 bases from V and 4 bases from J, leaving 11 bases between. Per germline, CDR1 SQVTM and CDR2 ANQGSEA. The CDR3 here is CSVAREGNQPQHF. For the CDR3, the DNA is TGCAGCGTTGCGAGGGAAGGAAATCAGCCCCAGCATTTT. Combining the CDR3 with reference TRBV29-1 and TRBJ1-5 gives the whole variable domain SAVISQKPSRDICQRGTSLTIQCQVDSQVTMMFWYRQQPGQSLTLIATANQGSEATYESGFVIDKFPISRPNLTFSTLTVSNMSPEDSSIYLCSVAREGNQPQHFGDGTRLSIL.

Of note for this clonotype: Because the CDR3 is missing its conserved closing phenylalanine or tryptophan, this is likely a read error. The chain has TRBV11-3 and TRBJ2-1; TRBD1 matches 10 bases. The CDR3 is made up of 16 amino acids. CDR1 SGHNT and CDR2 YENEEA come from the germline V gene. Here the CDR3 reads CVSSRTGQGNYNEQFL. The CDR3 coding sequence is TGTGTCAGCAGCCGAACGGGACAGGGGAACTACAATGAGCAGTTCTTA.

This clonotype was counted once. The CDR3 here is CASSTGQQYEQYV. The DNA for the CDR3 is TGTGCCAGCAGTACGGGACAGCAGTACGAGCAGTACGTC. V usage is TRBV6-2 or TRBV6-3 and J usage is TRBJ2-7, with 7 nucleotides matching TRBD1. J gave up 4 bases and V 5 bases, and 5 bases lay outside the gene matches. The CDR3 loop spans 13 amino acids. CDR1 and CDR2 (germline): MNHEY, SVGEGT.

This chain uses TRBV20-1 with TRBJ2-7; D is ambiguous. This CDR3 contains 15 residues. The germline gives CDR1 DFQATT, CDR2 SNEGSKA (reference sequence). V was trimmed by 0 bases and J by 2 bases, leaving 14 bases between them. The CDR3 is CSARDLWNSPYEQYF. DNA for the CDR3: TGCAGTGCTAGAGATCTGTGGAACAGCCCCTACGAGCAGTACTTC.

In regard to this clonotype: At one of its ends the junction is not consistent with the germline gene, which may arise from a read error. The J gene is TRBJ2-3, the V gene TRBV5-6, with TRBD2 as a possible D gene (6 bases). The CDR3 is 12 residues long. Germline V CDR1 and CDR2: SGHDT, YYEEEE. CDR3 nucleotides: TGTGTCAGCCGCGCCGGGGGTGATACGCAGTATTTT. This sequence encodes CVSRAGGDTQYF.

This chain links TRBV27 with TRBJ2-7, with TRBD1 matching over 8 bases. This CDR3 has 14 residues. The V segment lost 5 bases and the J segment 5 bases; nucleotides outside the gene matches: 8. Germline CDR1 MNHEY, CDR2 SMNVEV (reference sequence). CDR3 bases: TGTGCCAGCAGTATAGGGGGACAGGTAAACGAGCAGTACTTC. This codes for CASSIGGQVNEQYF.

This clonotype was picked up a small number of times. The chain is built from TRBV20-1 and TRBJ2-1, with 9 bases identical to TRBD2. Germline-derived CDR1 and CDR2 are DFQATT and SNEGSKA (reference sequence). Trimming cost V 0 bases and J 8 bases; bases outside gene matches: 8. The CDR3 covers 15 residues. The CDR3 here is CSARDLRGGVHEQFF. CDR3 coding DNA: TGCAGTGCTAGAGATTTGCGGGGGGGCGTCCATGAGCAGTTCTTC.

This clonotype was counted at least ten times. The CDR3 loop is CASWGGETGELFF. The CDR3 region has the DNA TGTGCCAGCTGGGGCGGGGAAACCGGGGAGCTGTTTTTT. The chain employs TRBV7-9 and TRBJ2-2; D perhaps matches TRBD2 (6 bases). The ends were cut back, 8 bases at V and 5 bases at J, with 12 bases in the middle. The CDR3 consists of 13 residues. Germline CDR1 and CDR2: SEHNR and FQNEAQ (reference sequence).

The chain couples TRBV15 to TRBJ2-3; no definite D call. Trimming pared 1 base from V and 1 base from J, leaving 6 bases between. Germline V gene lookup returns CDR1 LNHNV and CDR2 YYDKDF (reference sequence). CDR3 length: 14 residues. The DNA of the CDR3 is TGTGCCACCAGCAGAGGGGGTGGCACAGATACGCAGTATTTT. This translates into CATSRGGGTDTQYF. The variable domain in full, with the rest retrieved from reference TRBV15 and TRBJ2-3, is DAMVIQNPRYQVTQFGKPVTLSCSQTLNHNVMYWYQQKSSQAPKLLFHYYDKDFNNEADTPDNFQSRRPNTSFCFLDIRSPGLGDTAMYLCATSRGGGTDTQYFGPGTRLTVL.

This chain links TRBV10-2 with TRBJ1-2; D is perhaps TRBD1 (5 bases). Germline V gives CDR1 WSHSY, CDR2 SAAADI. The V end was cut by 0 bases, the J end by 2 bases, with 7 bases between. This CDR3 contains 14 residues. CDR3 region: CASSESGENYGYTF. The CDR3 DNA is TGCGCCAGCAGTGAGTCGGGGGAGAACTATGGCTACACCTTC.

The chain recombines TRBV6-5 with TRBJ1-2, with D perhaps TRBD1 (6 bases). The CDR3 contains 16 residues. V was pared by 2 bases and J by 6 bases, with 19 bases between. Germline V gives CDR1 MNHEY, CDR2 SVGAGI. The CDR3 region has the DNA TGTGCCAGCAGTTACGGGGGGGCGCAAAGCCCGGATGGCTACACCTTC. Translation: CASSYGGAQSPDGYTF.